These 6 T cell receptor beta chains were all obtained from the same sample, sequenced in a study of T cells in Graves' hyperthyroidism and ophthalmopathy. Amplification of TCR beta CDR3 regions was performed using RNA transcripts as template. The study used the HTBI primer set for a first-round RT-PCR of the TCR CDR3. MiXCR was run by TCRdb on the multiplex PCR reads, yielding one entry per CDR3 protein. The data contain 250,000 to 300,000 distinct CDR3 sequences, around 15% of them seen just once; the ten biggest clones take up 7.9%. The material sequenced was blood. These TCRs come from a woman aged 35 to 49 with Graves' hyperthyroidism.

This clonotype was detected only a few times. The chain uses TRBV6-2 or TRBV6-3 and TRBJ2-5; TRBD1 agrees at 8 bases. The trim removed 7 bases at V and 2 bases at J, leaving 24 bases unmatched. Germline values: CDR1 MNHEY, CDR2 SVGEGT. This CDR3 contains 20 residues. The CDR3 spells CASNRRIRGRGTERQETQYF. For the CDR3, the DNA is TGTGCCAGCAACAGGAGGATCAGGGGGCGAGGTACGGAACGACAAGAGACCCAGTACTTC.

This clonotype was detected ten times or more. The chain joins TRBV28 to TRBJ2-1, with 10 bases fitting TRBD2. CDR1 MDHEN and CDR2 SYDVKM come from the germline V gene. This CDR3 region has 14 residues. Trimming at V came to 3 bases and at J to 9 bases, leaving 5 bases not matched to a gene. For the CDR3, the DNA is TGTGCCAGCAGTTTCTCAGGGACTAGCGTTGAGCAGTTCTTC. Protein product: CASSFSGTSVEQFF. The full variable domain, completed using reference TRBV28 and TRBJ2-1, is DVKVTQSSRYLVKRTGEKVFLECVQDMDHENMFWYRQDPGLGLRLIYFSYDVKMKEKGDIPEGYSVSREKKERFSLILESASTNQTSMYLCASSFSGTSVEQFFGPGTRLTVL.

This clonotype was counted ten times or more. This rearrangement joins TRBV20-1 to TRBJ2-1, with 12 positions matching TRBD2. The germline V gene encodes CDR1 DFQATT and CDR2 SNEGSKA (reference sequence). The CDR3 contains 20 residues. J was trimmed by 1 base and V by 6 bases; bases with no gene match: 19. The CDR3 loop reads CSAVIFKTSGSPSSYNEQFF. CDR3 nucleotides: TGCAGTGCGGTAATTTTTAAGACTAGCGGGAGCCCTAGTTCCTACAATGAGCAGTTCTTC.

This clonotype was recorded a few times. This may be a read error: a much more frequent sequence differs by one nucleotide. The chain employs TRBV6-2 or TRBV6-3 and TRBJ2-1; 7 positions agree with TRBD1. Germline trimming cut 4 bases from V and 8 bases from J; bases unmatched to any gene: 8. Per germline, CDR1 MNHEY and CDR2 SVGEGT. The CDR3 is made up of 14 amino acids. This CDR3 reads CASSFLAQGDEQFF. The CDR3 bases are TGTGCCAGCAGTTTCCTTGCGCAGGGGGATGAGCAGTTCTTC.

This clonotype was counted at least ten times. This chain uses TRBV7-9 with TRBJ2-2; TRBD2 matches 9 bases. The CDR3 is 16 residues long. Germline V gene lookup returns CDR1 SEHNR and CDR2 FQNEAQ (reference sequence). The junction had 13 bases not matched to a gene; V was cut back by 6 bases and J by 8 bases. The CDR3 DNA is TGTGCCAGCAGTGCGCCCATAGCGGGAGCTGCAGGGGAGCTGTTTTTT. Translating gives CASSAPIAGAAGELFF.

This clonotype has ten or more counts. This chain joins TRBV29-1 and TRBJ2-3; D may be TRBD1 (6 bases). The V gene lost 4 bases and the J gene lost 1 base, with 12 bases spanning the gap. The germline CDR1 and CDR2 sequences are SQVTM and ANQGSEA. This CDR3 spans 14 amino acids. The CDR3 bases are TGCAGCGTTGCAGGGGAGAGGGGCACAGATACGCAGTATTTT. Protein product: CSVAGERGTDTQYF.